This TCR beta chain was observed in a study of T cells in tumors after PD-1 blockade. CDR1 and CDR2 (germline): SNHLY, FYNNEI. V gave up 6 bases and J gave up 2 bases, with 10 bases separating them. The CDR3 is made up of 14 amino acids. Time point reported: second of two post-therapy site-matched biopsies 2 to 3 months apart. Using immunoSEQ multiplex PCR, the repertoire was profiled, and TCRdb retains in-frame clones only, with some absent. The sample includes 7,500 to 8,500 clones, around 57% seen only once; the top ten take roughly 12%. This chain joins TRBV2 and TRBJ1-4; D is unresolved. This TCR derives from a human donor with basal cell carcinoma. Specimen: tumor tissue, collected after anti-PD-1 treatment. In DNA form, the CDR3 reads TGTGCCAGCAGCATCCCTGGGACTAATGAAAAACTGTTTTTT. It specifies CASSIPGTNEKLFF.